This T cell receptor beta chain was identified in a study of T-cell memory formation after mild COVID-19 (dated by TCRdb to the early 2020s). In the study overall: TCR sequence clusters from the two donors were largely donor specific. In two donors, T-cell clones that expanded and contracted after mild COVID-19 were followed by sequencing TCRalpha and TCRbeta repertoires longitudinally. The cohort comprised two young, previously healthy adult volunteers, one female and one male.

Broad study findings and their caveats: Balanced CD4/CD8 phenotypes were observed for clones contracting from day 15 to 85, whereas a bias towards CD4+ was observed for a second wave of clones expanding from day 15 to 37. The study covered only a couple of mild cases, and larger cohorts including severe cases with pre-infection samples were considered necessary. Contracting CD4+ clones appeared mostly in the CM and EM memory subsets, whereas CD8+ clones were enriched in EMRA. Some responding clones were found in pre-infection memory, which suggests that pre-existing cross-reactive memory T cells took part in the SARS-CoV-2 response. SARS-CoV-2 specificity of the second-wave clones peaking on day 37 was not confirmed.

Ficoll-Paque density gradient centrifugation was used to isolate PBMCs. Instrument on record: Illumina NovaSeq 6000. cDNA libraries for TCRalpha and TCRbeta were prepared by 5'RACE using constant-segment primers, with sample barcodes and unique molecular identifiers added. Trizol reagent was used to extract RNA from every sample. The libraries were amplified in two PCR steps, and the second step added a second sample barcode and Illumina TruSeq adapters. Sequencing of libraries was performed on an Illumina NovaSeq with 2 x 150 bp paired-end reads. The original methods were these. Reads were demultiplexed and collapsed into UMI-guided consensus sequences with migec v1.2.7. Using mixcr v2.1.11, UMI consensuses were aligned to TRA and TRB V and J templates and then assembled into clonotypes. Expanded or contracted clonotypes were those called significant by both edgeR and NoisET, with noise models trained on biological replicates. For edgeR calls, the cutoffs were a false discovery rate-adjusted p below 0.01 and a log2 fold-change threshold of 1. As an exploratory analysis of dynamics, max-normalized trajectories of the 1000 most abundant clonotypes were examined by PCA with hierarchical clustering. Separately sequenced CD4+ and CD8+ repertoires were used to assign a CD4 or CD8 phenotype to each responding clone. TCRdb passed the public sequencing reads through fastp at Q25 and MiXCR, retaining productive beta sequences. Each record represents a unique CDR3 protein, reported with the most common genes and DNA among its rows. TCRdb, not the authors, supplied the V and J calls. This sample lists approximately 400,000 distinct CDR3 sequences; about a sixth were detected once. The ten largest clones capture around a fifth of the sample.

A word on this clonotype: Its specific antigen is unknown. No per-base quality is available; no much larger clone lies one base away.

V and J are truncated by 5 bases and 3 bases respectively, leaving an intervening sequence of 10 bases. The CDR3 starts with the cysteine, ends with the phenylalanine, and has 13 residues. Of the read, only the CDR3 DNA is kept; its 39 bases are in frame from base 1. Sequences SEHNR (CDR1) and FQNEAQ (CDR2) are obtained from the germline V gene (reference sequence). The sample comprised PBMCs or a T cell subset sorted from them (not recorded which). This receptor was taken from a man aged 18 to 30 who had mild COVID-19 (a few samples of this study predate the infection). The sample titles of this study are shuffled in the database, so cell type and time point are left out; the donor was told from shared clones. The chain is assembled from TRBV7-9 and TRBJ1-1; too little of a D gene remains to name it. The CDR3 here reads CASSPGGYTEAFF. The DNA sequence is given as TGTGCCAGCAGCCCGGGCGGGTACACTGAAGCTTTCTTT.